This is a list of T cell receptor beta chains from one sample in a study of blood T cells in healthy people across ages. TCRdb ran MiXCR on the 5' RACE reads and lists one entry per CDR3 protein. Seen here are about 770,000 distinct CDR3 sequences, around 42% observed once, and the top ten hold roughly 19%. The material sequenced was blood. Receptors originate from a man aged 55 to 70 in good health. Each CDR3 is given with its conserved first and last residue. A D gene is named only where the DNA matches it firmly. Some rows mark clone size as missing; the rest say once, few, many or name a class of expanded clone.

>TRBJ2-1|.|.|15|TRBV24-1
CATSGRGRSVNEQFF
TGTGCCACCAGTGGGAGAGGGAGGTCGGTAAATGAGCAGTTCTTC
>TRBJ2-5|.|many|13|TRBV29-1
CSVAGRLQETQYF
TGCAGCGTCGCAGGACGTCTCCAAGAGACCCAGTACTTC
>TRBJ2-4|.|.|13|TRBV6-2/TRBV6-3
CASSYGGANIQYF
TGTGCCAGCAGTTACGGGGGGGCGAACATTCAGTACTTC
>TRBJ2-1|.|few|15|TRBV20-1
CSAPEDTRGSDEQFF
TGCAGTGCCCCAGAGGATACTAGAGGTAGCGATGAGCAGTTCTTC
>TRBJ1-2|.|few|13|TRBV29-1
CSVEVISGDGYTF
TGCAGCGTTGAGGTGATCTCAGGGGACGGCTACACCTTC
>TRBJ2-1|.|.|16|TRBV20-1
CSARDPNRRRNDGQFF
TGCAGTGCTAGAGATCCAAACAGGAGACGCAATGATGGGCAGTTCTTC
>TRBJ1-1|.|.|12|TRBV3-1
CASSHRTTEAFF
TGTGCCAGCAGCCATCGAACAACTGAAGCTTTCTTT
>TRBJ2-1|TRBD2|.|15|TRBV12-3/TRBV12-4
CASRMSGGGYNEQFF
TGTGCCAGCAGGATGAGCGGGGGGGGTTACAATGAGCAGTTCTTC
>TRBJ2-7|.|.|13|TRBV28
CASSSSPNSEQYF
TGTGCCAGCAGTTCGTCGCCCAATTCCGAGCAGTACTTC
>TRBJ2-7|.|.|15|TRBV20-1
CSARARRRPSYEQYF
TGCAGTGCTAGAGCCAGAAGGCGGCCCTCCTACGAGCAGTACTTC
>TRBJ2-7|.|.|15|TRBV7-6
CASGLEPGASYEQYF
TGTGCCAGCGGCTTAGAACCAGGGGCCTCCTACGAGCAGTACTTC
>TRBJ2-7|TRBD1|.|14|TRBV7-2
CASTPSRDSYEQYF
TGTGCCAGCACCCCAAGCAGGGACAGCTACGAGCAGTACTTC
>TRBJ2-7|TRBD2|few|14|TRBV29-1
CSVNTAGGRNEQYF
TGCAGCGTCAACACAGCGGGGGGTAGGAACGAGCAGTACTTC
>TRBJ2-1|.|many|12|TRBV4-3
CASSHKTGEQFF
TGCGCCAGCAGCCACAAGACAGGAGAGCAGTTCTTC
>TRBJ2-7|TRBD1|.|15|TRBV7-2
CASSFSDRGPYEQYF
TGTGCCAGCAGCTTCTCCGACAGGGGCCCCTACGAGCAGTACTTC
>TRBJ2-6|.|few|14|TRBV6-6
CASSSISGANVLTF
TGTGCCAGCAGTTCCATCTCTGGGGCCAACGTCCTGACTTTC
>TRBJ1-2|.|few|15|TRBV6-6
CASRTTGGPRNGYTF
TGTGCCAGCAGGACAACTGGAGGGCCGCGGAATGGCTACACCTTC
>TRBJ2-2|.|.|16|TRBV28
CASRIGGTGLTGELFF
TGTGCCAGCAGAATAGGGGGGACGGGGCTTACCGGGGAGCTGTTTTTT
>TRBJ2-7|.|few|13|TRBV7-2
CASSPGIRGEQYF
TGTGCCAGCAGCCCCGGGATCCGGGGGGAGCAGTACTTC
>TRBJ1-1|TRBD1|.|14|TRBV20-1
CSAKDRAPNTEAFF
TGCAGTGCTAAAGACAGGGCTCCGAACACTGAAGCTTTCTTT
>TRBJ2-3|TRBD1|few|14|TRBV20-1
CSVTRTGFTDTQYF
TGCAGTGTTACTCGGACAGGATTCACAGATACGCAGTATTTT
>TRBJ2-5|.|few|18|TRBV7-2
CASSPGMSRGAIQETQYF
TGTGCCAGCAGCCCCGGAATGAGCCGGGGGGCCATCCAAGAGACCCAGTACTTC